The present entry profiles one T cell receptor beta chain with its context. What it binds is not known. It was with unique molecular identifiers that the TCRbeta library was prepared. TCRdb processed the PCR reads anew with MiXCR; each CDR3 protein has one entry. The sample includes about 420,000 distinct CDR3 sequences, 15% to 20% of them seen just once. The V end lost 0 bases, the J end lost 5 bases, and 19 bases lay between the germline ends. The CDR3 runs 17 residues. Germline assignment: CDR1 MNHEY and CDR2 SVGAGI. The data are from a study of T-cell reconstitution after alpha-beta-depleted transplantation in children. Findings and caveats of the study: Newly produced T cells mostly accounted for T-cell counts and diversity one year post-transplant.

V and J are TRBV6-5 and TRBJ2-5; D not resolved. The sequencing here drew on PBMCs, mostly from graft donor cells, taken 360 days after TCRalphabeta/CD19-depleted stem cell transplant. The TCR comes from a boy under two years old who had a stem cell transplant for Wiskott-Aldrich syndrome, so the T cells may come from the graft donor. The CDR3 sequence is CASSYSRVAFTGETQYF. The CDR3 nucleotides are TGTGCCAGCAGTTACTCCCGGGTAGCCTTCACCGGGGAGACCCAGTACTTC.